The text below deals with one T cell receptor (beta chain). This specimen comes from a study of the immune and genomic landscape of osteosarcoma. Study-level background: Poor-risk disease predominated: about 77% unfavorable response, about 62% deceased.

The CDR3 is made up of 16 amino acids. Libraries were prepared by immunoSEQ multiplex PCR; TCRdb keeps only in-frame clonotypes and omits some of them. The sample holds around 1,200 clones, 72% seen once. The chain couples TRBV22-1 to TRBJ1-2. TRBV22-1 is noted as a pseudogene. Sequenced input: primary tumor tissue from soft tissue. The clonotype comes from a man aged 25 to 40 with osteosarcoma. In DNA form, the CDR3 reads TGTCCTGGGAGGAAAGCGGGAGCGAGAAAGACCTATGGCTACACCTTC. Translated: CPGRKAGARKTYGYTF.